The 30 T cell receptor beta chains below all came from one sample that was sequenced in a study of shared T cell receptors in the human thymus. Generated by immunoSEQ multiplex PCR, the TCRdb table keeps only in-frame clones and is missing some. The repertoire holds 450,000 to 650,000 clones, with about 80% as singletons. These data were likewise used in another study, on human thymus T cells.

The source material was thymocytes. The receptors were gathered from a boy in the first two years of life with a congenital heart defect.

The V gene is TRBV27, the J gene TRBJ2-3; 10 bases match TRBD2. This CDR3 spans 19 amino acids. The trim removed 3 bases at V and 7 bases at J, leaving 19 bases unmatched. Germline V gene sequence: CDR1 MNHEY, CDR2 SMNVEV (reference sequence). In nucleotides, the CDR3 is TGTGCCAGCAGTTTCCCTAGCGGGAGTGTCGCGGGGGGGGGCAATACGCAGTATTTT. Residues: CASSFPSGSVAGGGNTQYF.

The chain is built from TRBV29-1 and TRBJ2-3; TRBD2 matches at 13 bases. Germline values: CDR1 SQVTM, CDR2 ANQGSEA. CDR3 length: 15 amino acids. The V gene end was trimmed by 3 bases and the J gene end by 0 bases; junction bases not matched to a gene: 0. The DNA for the CDR3 is TGCAGCGTTGAGGGACTAGCGGGGAGCACAGATACGCAGTATTTT. This sequence encodes CSVEGLAGSTDTQYF.

The chain employs TRBV30 and TRBJ2-5, with TRBD2 matching 11 bases. J was trimmed by 5 bases and V by 1 base; bases with no gene match: 6. CDR3 length: 15 amino acids. Germline loops: CDR1 GTSNPN, CDR2 SVGIG (reference sequence). The CDR3 DNA is TGTGCCTGGAGTGGACTAGCGGGACCGGACGAGACCCAGTACTTC. Its translation is CAWSGLAGPDETQYF. Full variable domain (missing parts from reference TRBV30 and TRBJ2-5): SQTIHQWPATLVQPVGSPLSLECTVEGTSNPNLYWYRQAAGRGLQLLFYSVGIGQISSEVPQNLSASRPQDRQFILSSKKLLLSDSGFYLCAWSGLAGPDETQYFGPGTRLLVL.

This chain links TRBV28 with TRBJ1-2; TRBD1 might be the D (6 bases). Trimming took 4 bases from V and 2 from J, leaving 17 bases between them. Germline V gives CDR1 MDHEN, CDR2 SYDVKM. The CDR3 loop spans 16 amino acids. DNA for the CDR3: TGTGCCAGCAGTTCCCTATCGGTGACAGGAAACTATGGCTACACCTTC. As protein: CASSSLSVTGNYGYTF.

This chain uses TRBV29-1 with TRBJ2-3, with 12 nucleotides matching TRBD2. Germline CDR1 and CDR2: SQVTM and ANQGSEA. V dropped 8 bases and J dropped 3; count of bases not matched to a gene: 12. The CDR3 is 16 amino acids. CDR3 sequence (DNA): TGCAGCATCCAGACGGCTAGCGGGAGGGGAACAGATACGCAGTATTTT. Amino acid sequence: CSIQTASGRGTDTQYF.

This clone came up a few times. The genes are TRBV7-8 and TRBJ2-7, with 10 bases lining up with TRBD1. The J segment lost 5 bases and the V segment lost 0 bases, leaving 10 bases of the junction unmatched. The CDR3 contains 17 residues. Germline CDR1 is SGHVS and CDR2 is FQNEAQ. CDR3 nucleotides: TGTGCCAGCAGCTTAGCCCATCGGACAGGGGGTTTTGACGAGCAGTACTTC. This sequence encodes CASSLAHRTGGFDEQYF.

The V gene is TRBV6-1, the J gene TRBJ1-2, with D perhaps matching TRBD1 (5 bases). In germline, CDR1 is MNHNS, CDR2 SASEGT. V lost 4 bases, J lost 4 bases, and 16 bases lay in between. The CDR3 contains 15 residues. The CDR3 sequence is CASSGARGPLYGYTF. The CDR3 DNA sequence: TGTGCCAGCAGTGGAGCAAGGGGTCCCCTCTATGGCTACACCTTC.

The chain carries TRBV29-1 and TRBJ2-1; 10 nucleotides match TRBD2. Germline V gene lookup returns CDR1 SQVTM and CDR2 ANQGSEA. This CDR3 contains 13 residues. J gave up 6 bases and V 7 bases, and 6 bases lay outside the gene matches. The CDR3 protein is CSGASGRINEQFF. The CDR3 nucleotides are TGCAGCGGAGCTAGCGGGAGAATCAATGAGCAGTTCTTC.

This chain connects TRBV7-4 to TRBJ1-1; unclear D gene. Per the germline V gene, CDR1 is SGHVT and CDR2 is SQSDAQ. Trimming cost V 2 bases and J 11 bases, with 12 bases left between them. This CDR3 comprises 12 residues. The CDR3 loop reads CASSLPAAEAFF. The DNA of the CDR3 is TGTGCCAGCAGCTTACCGGCAGCGGAGGCTTTCTTT.

This chain links TRBV23-1 with TRBJ2-1, with TRBD2 matching over 7 bases. TRBV23-1 qualifies as an ORF whose function is uncertain. The CDR3 runs to 16 residues. With 1 base clipped from V and 0 bases from J, the junction kept 3 bases outside the gene matches. The DNA for the CDR3 is TGCGCCAGCAGTCAATTAGCGGGCAGCTCCTACAATGAGCAGTTCTTC. The encoded protein is CASSQLAGSSYNEQFF.

V usage is TRBV4-2 and J usage is TRBJ2-7, with 10 nucleotides matching TRBD2. J lost 5 bases, V lost 4 bases, and 11 bases had no gene match. Germline lookup yields CDR1 LGHNA and CDR2 YNFKEQ. The CDR3 totals 16 residues. The CDR3 reads CASSPLPRAGGDEQYF. CDR3 DNA: TGTGCCAGCAGCCCCCTCCCTCGAGCGGGAGGGGACGAGCAGTACTTC.

The rearrangement joins TRBV4-2 to TRBJ2-7, with D tentatively TRBD2 (6 bases). The CDR3 has 12 amino acids. The germline V and J ends were trimmed by 5 bases and 6 bases, with 11 bases remaining between them. Germline V gene sequence: CDR1 LGHNA, CDR2 YNFKEQ. The CDR3 here is CASSALRGEQYF. The CDR3 DNA follows: TGTGCCAGCAGCGCTCTGCGGGGCGAGCAGTACTTC.

The chain employs TRBV10-2 and TRBJ1-5; TRBD1 agrees at 10 bases. CDR3 length equals 14 residues. J was trimmed by 6 bases and V by 4 bases; bases with no gene match: 3. Germline CDR1 reads WSHSY; CDR2 reads SAAADI. The CDR3 spells CASSGGQGSQPQHF. The CDR3 DNA is TGCGCCAGCAGTGGGGGACAGGGGAGTCAGCCCCAGCATTTT.

The V gene is TRBV30, the J gene TRBJ2-7; D is perhaps TRBD2 (6 bases). The germline V gene has CDR1 GTSNPN and CDR2 SVGIG (reference sequence). Trimming took off 8 bases at V and 2 bases at J, with 13 bases between the two ends. The CDR3 is 12 residues long. CDR3 DNA sequence: TGTGCCGTCCGGCGGGGAGCCTACGAGCAGTACTTC. Residues: CAVRRGAYEQYF.

The chain uses TRBV4-1 and TRBJ2-7, with 9 bases lining up with TRBD2. V lost 0 bases, J lost 0 bases, and 6 bases stayed unmatched. This CDR3 contains 17 residues. The V gene's germline CDR1 is MGHRA and CDR2 YSYEKL. The CDR3, as DNA: TGCGCCAGCAGCCAAGATTTGCTAGCGGGATACTCCTACGAGCAGTACTTC. Amino acids: CASSQDLLAGYSYEQYF.

The rearrangement joins TRBV29-1 to TRBJ1-4, with a weak D call TRBD1 (6 bases). Germline CDR1 SQVTM, CDR2 ANQGSEA. CDR3 length: 14 amino acids. V lost 6 bases and J lost 8, with 19 bases in between. CDR3 coding DNA: TGCAGCGTAGCCATCCAGGGGTTAGGAGAAAAACTGTTTTTT. It yields the protein CSVAIQGLGEKLFF.

V usage is TRBV5-1 and J usage is TRBJ1-4; D is perhaps TRBD1 (6 bases). V was cut by 5 bases and J by 0 bases, with 14 bases left in between. CDR3 size: 16 residues. Germline values: CDR1 SGHRS, CDR2 YFSETQ. For the CDR3, the DNA is TGCGCCAGCAGGCACACACAGGGCGCAACTAATGAAAAACTGTTTTTT. Translation gives CASRHTQGATNEKLFF. Variable domain in full (rest from reference TRBV5-1 and TRBJ1-4): KAGVTQTPRYLIKTRGQQVTLSCSPISGHRSVSWYQQTPGQGLQFLFEYFSETQRNKGNFPGRFSGRQFSNSRSEMNVSTLELGDSALYLCASRHTQGATNEKLFFGSGTQLSVL.

The chain combines TRBV19 with TRBJ2-4; 9 bases map to TRBD1. V gave up 2 bases and J gave up 6 bases; unmatched junction bases: 8. The CDR3 covers 16 residues. Germline V gene sequence: CDR1 LNHDA, CDR2 SQIVND (reference sequence). CDR3 bases: TGTGCCAGTAGTATAAAGTCACAGGGGGCGTTAAACATTCAGTACTTC. Its translation is CASSIKSQGALNIQYF.

DNA of the CDR3: TGTGCCAGCAGTTTATCAAGGTGCAGGGGCCGGACTGAAGCTTTCTTT. Amino acids: CASSLSRCRGRTEAFF. The chain couples TRBV27 to TRBJ1-1; weak D call: TRBD1 (6 bases). V was cut by 0 bases and J by 5 bases, with 16 bases left in between. There are 16 residues in the CDR3. Per germline, CDR1 MNHEY and CDR2 SMNVEV (reference sequence).

The sample holds a few counts of this clone. The chain joins TRBV21-1 to TRBJ2-4; the table's D call, TRBD2, was not checked against the DNA. TRBV21-1 is listed as a pseudogene. The CDR3 sequence is 21 residues long. The CDR3 sequence: CASSKSYGGGPSTLAKNIQYF. The CDR3 nucleotides read TGTGCCAGCAGCAAATCGTATGGGGGAGGGCCTTCCACTTTAGCCAAAAACATTCAGTACTTC.

This chain connects TRBV5-6 to TRBJ2-5, with D possibly being TRBD2 (5 bases). The CDR3 is made up of 15 amino acids. The ends were cut back, 3 bases at V and 6 bases at J, with 18 bases in the middle. Germline values: CDR1 SGHDT, CDR2 YYEEEE. The CDR3 DNA follows: TGTGCCAGCAGCTCTGCCTGGGAGTTGGTAAAGACCCAGTACTTC. It specifies CASSSAWELVKTQYF.

The chain links TRBV5-8 to TRBJ1-2; 9 nucleotides match TRBD1. Germline V gene data show CDR1 as SGHTS and CDR2 as YDEGEE. After removal of 0 bases from V and 5 bases from J, the junction contained 8 bases not matched to a gene. The CDR3 is 16 residues long. The CDR3 region is CASSLALTGGGYGYTF. For the CDR3, the DNA is TGTGCCAGCAGCTTGGCCCTGACAGGGGGGGGATATGGCTACACCTTC.

The chain combines TRBV27 with TRBJ1-3; the match to TRBD1 covers 11 bases. The V segment lost 4 bases and the J segment 4 bases; nucleotides outside the gene matches: 15. Germline lookup yields CDR1 MNHEY and CDR2 SMNVEV (reference sequence). This CDR3 has 19 amino acids. As DNA, the CDR3 is TGTGCCAGCAGTTCAACAAACCTGGACAGGGGGCAAAGGGGAAACACCATATATTTT. Translating it yields CASSSTNLDRGQRGNTIYF.

This clone turned up a few times. V usage is TRBV15 and J usage is TRBJ2-2, with TRBD2 matching over 9 bases. The V gene's germline CDR1 is LNHNV and CDR2 YYDKDF (reference sequence). The CDR3 is made up of 18 amino acids. V shed 0 bases, J shed 4 bases, and the junction held 9 bases outside the gene matches. CDR3 protein: CATSRDPGGRGCTGELFF. The CDR3 coding sequence is TGTGCCACCAGCAGAGATCCGGGCGGGAGGGGTTGCACCGGGGAGCTGTTTTTT.

The rearrangement joins TRBV19 to TRBJ1-2; D gene uncertain. The CDR3 contains 14 residues. Germline CDR1 LNHDA, CDR2 SQIVND (reference sequence). V lost 5 bases and J lost 2, with 12 bases in between. As DNA, the CDR3 is TGTGCCAGTAGTCCTCTATCAGGAAACTATGGCTACACCTTC. Protein: CASSPLSGNYGYTF.

The chain uses TRBV18 and TRBJ1-2, with D unclear. Germline CDR1 KGHSH, CDR2 LQKENI. The V end was cut by 4 bases, the J end by 5 bases, with 14 bases between. CDR3 length: 14 residues. CDR3 protein: CASSLPPGYYGYTF. In DNA form, the CDR3 reads TGTGCCAGCTCACTACCCCCGGGGTATTATGGCTACACCTTC.

The chain couples TRBV28 to TRBJ2-7; TRBD1 matches at 7 bases. There are 15 residues in the CDR3. Unmatched junction bases numbered 9, after V lost 3 bases and J lost 4 bases. In germline, CDR1 is MDHEN, CDR2 SYDVKM. Written as DNA, the CDR3 is TGTGCCAGCAGTTTTGGAGAGACAGGGTGGTACGAGCAGTACTTC. This sequence encodes CASSFGETGWYEQYF. The whole variable domain, filled in from reference TRBV28 and TRBJ2-7, reads DVKVTQSSRYLVKRTGEKVFLECVQDMDHENMFWYRQDPGLGLRLIYFSYDVKMKEKGDIPEGYSVSREKKERFSLILESASTNQTSMYLCASSFGETGWYEQYFGPGTRLTVT.

V is TRBV15 and J is TRBJ2-5; 8 positions agree with TRBD2. This CDR3 is 15 amino acids long. Germline assignment: CDR1 LNHNV and CDR2 YYDKDF (reference sequence). Trimming cost V 5 bases and J 5 bases; bases outside gene matches: 10. CDR3 coding DNA: TGTGCCACCAGCCGACGGGAGGGCCGTAGGGAGACCCAGTACTTC. Protein sequence: CATSRREGRRETQYF. The whole variable domain, filled in from reference TRBV15 and TRBJ2-5, reads DAMVIQNPRYQVTQFGKPVTLSCSQTLNHNVMYWYQQKSSQAPKLLFHYYDKDFNNEADTPDNFQSRRPNTSFCFLDIRSPGLGDTAMYLCATSRREGRRETQYFGPGTRLLVL.

This clone came up a few times. The V call is TRBV19, the J call TRBJ2-1; 8 bases map to TRBD2. J gave up 0 bases and V 5 bases, and 9 bases lay outside the gene matches. The CDR3 length is 17 residues. Germline-derived CDR1 and CDR2 are LNHDA and SQIVND (reference sequence). In DNA form, the CDR3 reads TGTGCCAGTAGTGTCCTAGCGGGCCGCACCTCCTACAATGAGCAGTTCTTC. Its translation is CASSVLAGRTSYNEQFF.

This clone showed up just once. The chain has TRBV7-3 and TRBJ2-7; 8 bases agree with TRBD2. CDR3 size: 15 residues. After removal of 5 bases from V and 4 bases from J, the junction contained 10 bases not matched to a gene. From germline, CDR1 is SGHTA and CDR2 FQGTGA. The CDR3 DNA sequence: TGTGCCAGCAGCCCCGCTGGCGGGAGGACATACGAGCAGTACTTC. This gives the protein CASSPAGGRTYEQYF.